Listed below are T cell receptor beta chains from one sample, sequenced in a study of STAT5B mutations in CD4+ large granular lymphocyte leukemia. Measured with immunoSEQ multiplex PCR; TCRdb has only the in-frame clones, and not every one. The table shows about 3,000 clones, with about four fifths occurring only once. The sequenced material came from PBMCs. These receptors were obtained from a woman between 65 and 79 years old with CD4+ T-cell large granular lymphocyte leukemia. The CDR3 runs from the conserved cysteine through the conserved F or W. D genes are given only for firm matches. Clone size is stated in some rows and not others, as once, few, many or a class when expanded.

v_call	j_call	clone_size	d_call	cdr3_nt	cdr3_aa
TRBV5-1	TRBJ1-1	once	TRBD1	TGCGCCAGCACCACAGGGGGCGGCACTGAAGCTTTCTTT	CASTTGGGTEAFF
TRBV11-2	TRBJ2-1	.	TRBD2	TGTGCCAGCAGCCTCTATATGGCGAAGGGACTAGCTTCCTACAATGAGCAGTTCTTC	CASSLYMAKGLASYNEQFF
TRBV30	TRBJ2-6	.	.	TGTGCCTGGAGGGCCAAAGGGGGAACTGGGGCCAACGTCCTGACTTTC	CAWRAKGGTGANVLTF
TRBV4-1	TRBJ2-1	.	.	TGCGCCAGCAGCCAAGCGGTTTCGGGTGCCTACAATGAGCAGTTCTTC	CASSQAVSGAYNEQFF
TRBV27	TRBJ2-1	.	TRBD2	TGTGCCAGCAATTGGGCGGGAGGGTCCTACAATGAGCAGTTCTTC	CASNWAGGSYNEQFF
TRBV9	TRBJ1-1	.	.	TGTGCCAGCAGCGTAGGGGGCAGCACTGAAGCTTTCTTT	CASSVGGSTEAFF
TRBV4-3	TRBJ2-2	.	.	TGCGCCAGCAGCCAAGGCGGAACTAGCTGGGGGGAGCTGTTTTTT	CASSQGGTSWGELFF
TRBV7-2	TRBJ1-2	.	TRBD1	TGTGCCAGCAGCCGACGAGGGGAGGGGGCGAGCTATGGCTACACCTTC	CASSRRGEGASYGYTF
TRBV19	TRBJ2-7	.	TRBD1	TGTGCCAGTAGTACGCCGGGACAGGGGAAGGACGAGCAGTACTTC	CASSTPGQGKDEQYF
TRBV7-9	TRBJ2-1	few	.	TGTGCCAGCAGCTTAGGGGGAGCTGAATACAATGAGCAGTTCTTC	CASSLGGAEYNEQFF
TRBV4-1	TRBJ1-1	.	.	TGCGCCAGCAGCCAAGTTGCGGTTCCCCAGGTGGGGAACACTGAAGCTTTCTTT	CASSQVAVPQVGNTEAFF
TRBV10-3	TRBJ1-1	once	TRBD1	TGTGCCATCAGGGAGAGGACAGGGGTCAGGGATGAAGCTTTCTTT	CAIRERTGVRDEAFF
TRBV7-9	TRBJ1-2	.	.	TGTGCCAGCAGCTTTGGGGGGGACTATGGCTACACCTTC	CASSFGGDYGYTF
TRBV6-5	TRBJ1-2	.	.	TGTGCCAGCAGTCCCCGGCAGTATTACTATGGCTACACCTTC	CASSPRQYYYGYTF
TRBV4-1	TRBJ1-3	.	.	TGCGCCAGCAGCCCCTGGACAGCTGGAAACACCATATATTTT	CASSPWTAGNTIYF
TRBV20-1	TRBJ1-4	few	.	TGCAGTCTAGGGAATGAAAAACTGTTTTTT	CSLGNEKLFF